The 4 T cell receptor beta chains given below trace back to one sample, sequenced in a study of monozygotic twins with inflammatory bowel disease. Using the 5' RACE reads, TCRdb records one entry per CDR3 protein without DNA. The sample includes just over 300,000 distinct CDR3 sequences. Sequenced: blood. These receptors originate from a human donor with ulcerative colitis or Crohn's disease, or a healthy co-twin of an affected twin (not recorded which).

The chain recombines TRBV7-9 with TRBJ1-1. Germline loops: CDR1 SEHNR, CDR2 FQNEAQ (reference sequence). This CDR3 contains 15 residues. The CDR3 loop reads CASSLVGSLNTEAFF.

This chain links TRBV12-3 or TRBV12-4 with TRBJ2-6; TCRdb proposes TRBD1, but this gene call is untestable without DNA. The CDR3 runs 15 residues. The CDR3 loop is CASSIRGSGANVLTF.

V and J are TRBV29-1 and TRBJ2-7; TCRdb calls TRBD2, which cannot be checked without DNA. CDR1 and CDR2 (germline): SQVTM, ANQGSEA. The CDR3 consists of 14 residues. CDR3 region: CSVGASGKPYEQYF.

The rearrangement uses TRBV7-9 and TRBJ2-2. CDR1 and CDR2 from the germline V gene are SEHNR and FQNEAQ (reference sequence). The CDR3 consists of 16 residues. CDR3 loop: CASSRGSVDMTGELFF.